These T cell receptor beta chains were read from a single sample in a study of early T cells in non-severe SARS-CoV-2 infection. TCRdb passed the 5' RACE reads through MiXCR, listing each CDR3 protein once. The sample records roughly 25,000 distinct CDR3 sequences, 4% to 4.5% being singletons. The material sequenced was whole blood. All receptors come from an adult who was a healthcare worker with PCR-confirmed SARS-CoV-2 infection or an uninfected control (not recorded which). Both conserved end residues are part of each CDR3. Fields, in order: V gene, J gene, CDR3 protein.

TRBV6-1	TRBJ1-5	CASSLTFNQPQHF
TRBV29-1	TRBJ2-7	CSVARAGDEQYF
TRBV6-2/TRBV6-3	TRBJ2-2	CASSYRGGTNTGELFF
TRBV20-1	TRBJ1-1	CSASSGNTEAFF
TRBV7-9	TRBJ2-1	CASSSTGPGVNEQFF
TRBV5-1	TRBJ2-3	CASSSLATNTDTQYF
TRBV9	TRBJ2-2	CASSPFADGELFF
TRBV11-2	TRBJ2-1	CASSSPRLAGGPSSYNEQFF
TRBV9	TRBJ1-6	CVSSVEGPEYSPLHF
TRBV19	TRBJ2-1	CASSMDPPSSASSYNEQFF
TRBV18	TRBJ1-2	CASSPRNRADYGYTF
TRBV20-1	TRBJ1-2	CSARDRGQGDSYTF
TRBV11-2	TRBJ2-3	CASSLASSGTSTDTQYF
TRBV18	TRBJ1-2	CASSLSTGDYGYTF
TRBV27	TRBJ2-7	CASSLKGGGLSYEQYF
TRBV12-5	TRBJ2-1	CASGSPGVGGLAGGLRDEQFF
TRBV7-3	TRBJ2-2	CASSLVLTGELFF
TRBV7-6	TRBJ2-3	CASSLGLADLTDTQYF
TRBV4-1	TRBJ2-1	CASSHSPPSGGEPHEQFF
TRBV6-2/TRBV6-3	TRBJ2-7	CASSHTGGLEQYF
TRBV5-4	TRBJ2-3	CASSLPGTRRTDTQYF
TRBV18	TRBJ2-5	CASSPASQTETQYF
TRBV27	TRBJ2-7	CASRLLAGGSEQYF
TRBV11-2	TRBJ1-2	CASSSSGADFREYGYTF
TRBV9	TRBJ2-1	CASSARLAEYNEQFF
TRBV9	TRBJ2-7	CASSVGLAGNYEQYF
TRBV29-1	TRBJ2-5	CSVESGTGETQYF
TRBV5-5	TRBJ1-2	CASSIRTGDGYTF
TRBV3-1	TRBJ2-1	CASSQGAPLLGNEQFF
TRBV11-2	TRBJ1-3	CASSSRHTGNTIYF
TRBV18	TRBJ2-1	CAISPGTKDEQFF
TRBV24-1	TRBJ2-1	CATSALAGGAEQFF
TRBV2	TRBJ2-3	CASSAIAGEDTQYF
TRBV6-5	TRBJ2-4	CASGGTSGPGNIQYF
TRBV20-1	TRBJ1-1	CSATRGYLRGTEAFF
TRBV7-2	TRBJ2-1	CASSILATSSYNEQFF
TRBV4-1	TRBJ2-7	CASSHPLGGGTYEQYF
TRBV14	TRBJ2-2	CASSPRQGEVTGELFF
TRBV28	TRBJ2-7	CASSPPGASYEQYF
TRBV6-6	TRBJ2-5	CASSGTAETQYF
TRBV7-9	TRBJ2-5	CASSPSFGGRSPETQYF
TRBV2	TRBJ1-6	CASSDRRGHSPLHF
TRBV29-1	TRBJ2-3	CSVDTGTTDTQYF
TRBV7-8	TRBJ2-7	CASSLHSGSLYEQYF
TRBV20-1	TRBJ1-2	CSARDSYGYTF
TRBV3-1	TRBJ2-1	CASSTTGFNEQFF
TRBV4-1	TRBJ2-5	CASSRAGVADQETQYF
TRBV7-8	TRBJ2-2	CASSPGAGATGELFF
TRBV2	TRBJ1-5	CASSGVMDQPQHF
TRBV7-2	TRBJ2-1	CASSLEGQFF
TRBV6-1	TRBJ2-3	CASGGLAGSDTQYF
TRBV29-1	TRBJ2-2	CSVTGTMGAGELFF
TRBV27	TRBJ2-7	CASSLGTTGDEQYF
TRBV20-1	TRBJ1-5	CSAPERGVQGYQPQHF
TRBV30	TRBJ1-4	CAWGSRSEKLFF